The next 20 T cell receptor beta chains were all read from a single sample in a study of metastatic and nonmetastatic thyroid tumors. TCRdb re-called clones from the PCR reads using MiXCR. The data show some 32,000 clones, around 20% seen once. Until they underwent thyroid surgery, no patient had received any treatment. Sequencing input: blood. Source of these receptors: a female donor with papillary thyroid cancer or a benign thyroid nodule (not recorded which). Some clones in this sample may be carry-over from other donors' samples.

This clone was seen at least ten times. Mismatch with germline at one junction end may stem from a read error. V gene TRBV20-1 combines with J gene TRBJ2-1, with a weak D call TRBD2 (5 bases). Germline V gene data show CDR1 as DFQATT and CDR2 as SNEGSKA (reference sequence). The CDR3 sequence is 14 residues long. CDR3 DNA: TGCAGTGCCCCTACACTAGTTTCCTACGATGAGCAGTTCTTC. It yields the protein CSAPTLVSYDEQFF.

In this sample, this clone turned up many times. V is TRBV19 and J is TRBJ1-2; 10 bases are a match to TRBD1. The CDR3 consists of 13 residues. V was clipped by 6 bases and J by 6 bases; unmatched bases: 4. Germline lookup yields CDR1 LNHDA and CDR2 SQIVND (reference sequence). The CDR3 nucleotides are TGTGCCAGTAGGGACAGGGGGAAGAATGGCTACACCTTC. This gives the protein CASRDRGKNGYTF.

This clone was counted only a few times. V usage is TRBV11-1 and J usage is TRBJ2-3; 11 nucleotides align to TRBD2. CDR3 length: 15 residues. Trimming took 6 bases from V and 4 from J; bases not matched to a gene: 6. Per germline, CDR1 SGHAT and CDR2 FQDESV (reference sequence). DNA for the CDR3: TGTGCCAGCAGTTATAGCGGGGGGGCATCAGATACGCAGTATTTT. Translation gives CASSYSGGASDTQYF.

The V and J genes are TRBV6-2 or TRBV6-3 and TRBJ2-2, with a weak D call TRBD1 (5 bases). The CDR3 runs 14 residues. Germline CDR1 MNHEY, CDR2 SVGEGT. V lost 0 bases and J lost 5, with 7 bases in between. DNA of the CDR3: TGTGCCAGCAGTTACTCGCAGGGAACCGGGGAGCTGTTTTTT. Its protein is CASSYSQGTGELFF.

This clone turned up a few times. The chain employs TRBV6-4 and TRBJ2-2; TRBD2 might be the D (5 bases). CDR3 size: 13 residues. The V and J ends lost 3 bases and 3 bases respectively, with 5 bases between them. Germline lookup yields CDR1 MRHNA and CDR2 SNTAGT. The CDR3 reads CASSERDTGELFF. CDR3 coding DNA: TGTGCCAGCAGTGAGCGGGACACCGGGGAGCTGTTTTTT.

This clone has just a few counts. The chain employs TRBV6-1 and TRBJ1-2, with a weak D call TRBD1 (5 bases). This CDR3 comprises 15 residues. The germline CDR1 and CDR2 sequences are MNHNS and SASEGT. V was cut by 2 bases and J by 4 bases, with 14 bases left in between. CDR3 sequence: CASSERGQSRYGYTF. CDR3 DNA: TGTGCCAGCAGTGAAAGGGGCCAGTCGCGCTATGGCTACACCTTC.

This clone was counted ten times or more. The gene calls are TRBV30 and TRBJ2-7; either TRBD1 or TRBD2 may supply D (5 bases each). CDR1 is GTSNPN and CDR2 is SVGIG in the germline V gene (reference sequence). V was clipped by 4 bases and J by 0 bases, with 19 bases between them. The CDR3 runs 16 residues. The CDR3 sequence is CAWIKSRGPSSYEQYF. The CDR3 nucleotides read TGTGCCTGGATTAAATCACGGGGCCCAAGCTCCTACGAGCAGTACTTC.

This clone was counted at least ten times. This chain links TRBV19 with TRBJ2-2; D might be TRBD1 (6 bases). Germline V gives CDR1 LNHDA, CDR2 SQIVND (reference sequence). The CDR3 consists of 15 residues. V was trimmed by 2 bases and J by 5 bases, leaving 12 bases between them. For the CDR3, the DNA is TGTGCCAGTAGTATAAGGGGGTTATCAACCGGGGAGCTGTTTTTT. It translates to CASSIRGLSTGELFF. Together with reference TRBV19 and TRBJ2-2, the CDR3 gives the full variable domain: DGGITQSPKYLFRKEGQNVTLSCEQNLNHDAMYWYRQDPGQGLRLIYYSQIVNDFQKGDIAEGYSVSREKKESFPLTVTSAQKNPTAFYLCASSIRGLSTGELFFGEGSRLTVL.

This clone came up a few times. The genes are TRBV28 and TRBJ1-5; D gene ambiguous. Trimming took off 4 bases at V and 5 bases at J, with 9 bases between the two ends. The CDR3 runs to 13 residues. The V gene's germline CDR1 is MDHEN and CDR2 SYDVKM. The CDR3 DNA reads TGTGCCAGCAGTTCCGACGGTTATCAGCCCCAGCATTTT. This translates into CASSSDGYQPQHF.

The V and J genes are TRBV2 and TRBJ2-5; D uncertain. The CDR3 runs 13 residues. V was shortened by 2 bases and J by 5 bases, with 9 bases between the two germline ends. Germline V lookup: CDR1 SNHLY, CDR2 FYNNEI. This CDR3 reads CASSEISRETQYF. As DNA, the CDR3 is TGTGCCAGCAGTGAAATAAGCCGGGAGACCCAGTACTTC.

There are a few counts of this clone. The chain is built from TRBV6-1 and TRBJ2-1, with D perhaps TRBD1 or TRBD2 (5 bases each). The germline V gene encodes CDR1 MNHNS and CDR2 SASEGT. Trimming cost V 8 bases and J 5 bases, with 16 bases left between them. CDR3 length: 14 residues. The DNA for the CDR3 is TGTGCCAGCGGGGCACAGCGGAGGAACAATGAGCAGTTCTTC. It encodes CASGAQRRNNEQFF.

This clone has a count of ten or more. The chain employs TRBV6-1 and TRBJ1-2, with 12 bases fitting TRBD1. Looked up from germline, CDR1 is MNHNS and CDR2 is SASEGT. This CDR3 has 15 residues. The ends lost 5 bases at V and 8 bases at J; junction bases unmatched: 9. The CDR3 here is CASSQTWDRGQGYTF. CDR3 nucleotides: TGTGCCAGCAGTCAAACATGGGACAGGGGGCAAGGCTACACCTTC.

This clone was picked up a small number of times. The chain employs TRBV28 and TRBJ1-1, with D unclear. CDR1 is MDHEN and CDR2 is SYDVKM in the germline V gene. This CDR3 has 11 amino acids. Trimming took 7 bases from V and 3 from J, leaving 6 bases between them. The CDR3 spells CASIKYTEAFF. The CDR3 DNA follows: TGTGCCAGCATCAAGTACACTGAAGCTTTCTTT.

This clone occurred a few times. This sequence joins TRBV6-1 and TRBJ2-1; 12 bases are a match to TRBD2. This CDR3 region has 14 residues. With 8 bases clipped from V and 4 bases from J, the junction kept 3 bases outside the gene matches. In germline, CDR1 is MNHNS, CDR2 SASEGT. DNA of the CDR3: TGTGCCAGCCGAACTAGCGGGAGGTACAATGAGCAGTTCTTC. This sequence encodes CASRTSGRYNEQFF.

Only one count was recorded for this clone. This chain uses TRBV4-1 with TRBJ2-3, with 10 bases matching TRBD1. CDR3 length equals 15 residues. Unmatched junction bases numbered 4, after V lost 1 base and J lost 6 bases. Germline-derived CDR1 and CDR2 are MGHRA and YSYEKL. DNA for the CDR3: TGCGCCAGCAGCCAAGTGACAGGGGGCAGGGATACGCAGTATTTT. Its translation: CASSQVTGGRDTQYF.

This clone was detected ten times or more. The chain joins TRBV2 to TRBJ1-1; D unresolved. This CDR3 spans 11 amino acids. V was shortened by 4 bases and J by 5 bases, with 5 bases between the two germline ends. CDR1 and CDR2 (germline): SNHLY, FYNNEI. CDR3: CASSGGTEAFF. CDR3 bases: TGTGCCAGCAGTGGAGGGACTGAAGCTTTCTTT.

In its sample, this clone was seen a few times. This chain joins TRBV6-1 and TRBJ2-7, with TRBD2 matching 8 bases. The trim removed 2 bases at V and 2 bases at J, leaving 5 bases unmatched. CDR3 length equals 15 residues. Germline loops: CDR1 MNHNS, CDR2 SASEGT. The CDR3 is CASSEWGLDPYEQYF. In DNA, the CDR3 is TGTGCCAGCAGTGAATGGGGACTAGACCCCTACGAGCAGTACTTC.

DNA for the CDR3: TGTGCCAGCAGCACGGGACAGGGGGCTCGGACCGGGGAGCTGTTTTTT. This codes for CASSTGQGARTGELFF. The chain employs TRBV9 and TRBJ2-2, with TRBD1 identical over 12 bases. The CDR3 consists of 16 residues. CDR1 is SGDLS, CDR2 YYNGEE, per germline. V was clipped by 4 bases and J by 5 bases; unmatched bases: 6.

V gene TRBV6-1 combines with J gene TRBJ2-1; perhaps TRBD2 as D (6 bases). The CDR3 length is 14 residues. The ends were cut back, 5 bases at V and 12 bases at J, with 20 bases in the middle. Germline loops: CDR1 MNHNS, CDR2 SASEGT. CDR3 coding DNA: TGTGCCAGCAGTCGACGGGACTTCCAAATTGGGCAGTTCTTC. This sequence encodes CASSRRDFQIGQFF.

This clone was counted ten times or more. V is TRBV5-1 and J is TRBJ1-3; D is perhaps TRBD1 (5 bases). CDR3 length equals 14 residues. The germline CDR1 and CDR2 sequences are SGHRS and YFSETQ. The V end lost 0 bases, the J end lost 3 bases, and 7 bases lay between the germline ends. CDR3 bases: TGCGCCAGCAGCTTGGCAGGGTTTGGAAACACCATATATTTT. It specifies CASSLAGFGNTIYF.